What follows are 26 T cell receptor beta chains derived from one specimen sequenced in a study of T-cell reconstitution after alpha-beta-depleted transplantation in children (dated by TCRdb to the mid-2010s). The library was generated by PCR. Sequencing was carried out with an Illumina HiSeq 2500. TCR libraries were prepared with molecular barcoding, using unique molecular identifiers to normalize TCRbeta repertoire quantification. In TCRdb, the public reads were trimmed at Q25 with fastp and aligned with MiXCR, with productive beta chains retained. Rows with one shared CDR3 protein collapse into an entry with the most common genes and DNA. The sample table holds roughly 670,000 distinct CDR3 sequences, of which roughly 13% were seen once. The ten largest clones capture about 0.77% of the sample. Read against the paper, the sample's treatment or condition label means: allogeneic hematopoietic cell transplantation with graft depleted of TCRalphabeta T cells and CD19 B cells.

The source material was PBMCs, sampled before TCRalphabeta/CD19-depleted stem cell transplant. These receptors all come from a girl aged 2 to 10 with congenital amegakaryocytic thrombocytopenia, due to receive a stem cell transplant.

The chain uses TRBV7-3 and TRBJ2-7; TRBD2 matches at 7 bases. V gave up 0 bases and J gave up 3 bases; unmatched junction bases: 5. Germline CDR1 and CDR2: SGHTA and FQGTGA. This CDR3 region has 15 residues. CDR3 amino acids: CASSLTGRADYEQYF. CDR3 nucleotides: TGTGCCAGCAGCTTAACAGGGAGGGCGGACTACGAGCAGTACTTC.

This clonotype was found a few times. CDR3 nucleotide sequence: TGTGCCAGCAGCTTGGGGGCGGGAGCGGTGGATACGCAGTATTTT. This sequence encodes CASSLGAGAVDTQYF. This chain connects TRBV5-6 to TRBJ2-3; 7 bases line up with TRBD2. The CDR3 is 15 amino acids. Germline loops: CDR1 SGHDT, CDR2 YYEEEE. The V gene end was trimmed by 0 bases and the J gene end by 6 bases; junction bases not matched to a gene: 7.

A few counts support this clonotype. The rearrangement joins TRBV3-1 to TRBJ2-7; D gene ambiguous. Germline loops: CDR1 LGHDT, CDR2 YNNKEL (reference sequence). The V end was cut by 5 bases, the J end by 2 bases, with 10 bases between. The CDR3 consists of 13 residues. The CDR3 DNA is TGTGCCAGCAGCTCCTACCTAACCTACGAGCAGTACTTC. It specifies CASSSYLTYEQYF.

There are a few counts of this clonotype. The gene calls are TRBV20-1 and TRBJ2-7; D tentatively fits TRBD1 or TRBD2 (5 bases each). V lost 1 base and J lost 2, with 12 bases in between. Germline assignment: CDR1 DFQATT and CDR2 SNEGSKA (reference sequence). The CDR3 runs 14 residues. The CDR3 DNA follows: TGCAGTGCTAGAGTATGGGACGGACCCTACGAGCAGTACTTC. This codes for CSARVWDGPYEQYF.

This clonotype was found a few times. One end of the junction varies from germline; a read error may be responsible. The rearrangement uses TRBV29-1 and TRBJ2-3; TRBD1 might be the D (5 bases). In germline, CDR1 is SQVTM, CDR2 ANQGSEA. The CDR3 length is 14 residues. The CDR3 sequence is CSGEVGPPGDTQYF. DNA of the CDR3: TGCAGCGGTGAAGTGGGGCCCCCGGGAGATACGCAGTATTTT.

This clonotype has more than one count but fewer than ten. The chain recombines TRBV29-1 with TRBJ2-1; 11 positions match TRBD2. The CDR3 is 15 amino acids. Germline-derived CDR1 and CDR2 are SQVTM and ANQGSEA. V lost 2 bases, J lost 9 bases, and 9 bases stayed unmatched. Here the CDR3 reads CSVEYSGRAYSEQFF. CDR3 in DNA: TGCAGCGTTGAATATAGCGGGAGGGCTTACTCTGAGCAGTTCTTC.

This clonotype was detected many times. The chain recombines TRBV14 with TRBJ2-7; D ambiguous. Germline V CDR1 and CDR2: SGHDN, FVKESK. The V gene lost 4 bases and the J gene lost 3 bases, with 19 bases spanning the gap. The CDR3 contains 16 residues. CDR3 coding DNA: TGTGCCAGCAGCCCGTGGCCTAGGACGGACGGCTACGAGCAGTACTTC. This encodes CASSPWPRTDGYEQYF.

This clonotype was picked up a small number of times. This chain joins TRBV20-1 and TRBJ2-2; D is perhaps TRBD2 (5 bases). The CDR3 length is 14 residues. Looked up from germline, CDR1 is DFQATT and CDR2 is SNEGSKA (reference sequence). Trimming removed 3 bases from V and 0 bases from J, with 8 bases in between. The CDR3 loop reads CSASVGANTGELFF. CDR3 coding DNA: TGCAGTGCTAGCGTGGGAGCGAACACCGGGGAGCTGTTTTTT.

The CDR3 loop is CSARPEDRVFQETQYF. The CDR3, as DNA: TGCAGTGCTAGGCCTGAGGACAGGGTCTTCCAAGAGACCCAGTACTTC. The chain has TRBV20-1 and TRBJ2-5; 8 bases align to TRBD1. V gave up 3 bases and J gave up 1 base; unmatched junction bases: 10. CDR1 and CDR2 (germline): DFQATT, SNEGSKA (reference sequence). The CDR3 has 16 amino acids.

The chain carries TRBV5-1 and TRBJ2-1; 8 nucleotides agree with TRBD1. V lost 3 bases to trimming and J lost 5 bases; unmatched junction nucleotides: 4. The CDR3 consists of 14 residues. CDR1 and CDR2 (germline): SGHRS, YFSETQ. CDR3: CASSSGGSDNEQFF. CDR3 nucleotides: TGCGCCAGCAGCTCAGGGGGCAGTGACAATGAGCAGTTCTTC.

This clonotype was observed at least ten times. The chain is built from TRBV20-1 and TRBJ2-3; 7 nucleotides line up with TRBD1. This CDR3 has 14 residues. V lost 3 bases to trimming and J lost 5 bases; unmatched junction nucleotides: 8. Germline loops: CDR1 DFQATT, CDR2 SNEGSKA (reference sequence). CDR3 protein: CSARSYNRGDTQYF. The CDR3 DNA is TGCAGTGCTAGGAGCTATAACAGGGGAGATACGCAGTATTTT.

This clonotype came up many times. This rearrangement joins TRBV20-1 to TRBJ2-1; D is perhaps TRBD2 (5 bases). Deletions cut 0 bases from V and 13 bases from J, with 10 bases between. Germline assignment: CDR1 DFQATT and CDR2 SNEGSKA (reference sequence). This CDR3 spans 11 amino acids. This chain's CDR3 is CSARDQRAQFF. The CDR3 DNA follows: TGCAGTGCTAGAGATCAGAGGGCTCAGTTCTTC.

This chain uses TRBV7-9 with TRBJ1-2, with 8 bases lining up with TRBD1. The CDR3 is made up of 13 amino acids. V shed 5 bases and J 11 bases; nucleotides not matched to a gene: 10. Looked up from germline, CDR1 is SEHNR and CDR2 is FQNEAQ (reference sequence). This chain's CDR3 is CASSPRQGPWYTF. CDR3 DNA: TGTGCCAGCAGCCCACGACAGGGGCCGTGGTACACCTTC.

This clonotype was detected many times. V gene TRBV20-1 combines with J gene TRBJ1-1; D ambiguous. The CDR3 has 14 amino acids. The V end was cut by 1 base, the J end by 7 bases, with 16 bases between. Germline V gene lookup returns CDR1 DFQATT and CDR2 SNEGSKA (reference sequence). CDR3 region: CSARAPLVANEAFF. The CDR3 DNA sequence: TGCAGTGCTAGAGCCCCACTTGTGGCCAATGAAGCTTTCTTT.

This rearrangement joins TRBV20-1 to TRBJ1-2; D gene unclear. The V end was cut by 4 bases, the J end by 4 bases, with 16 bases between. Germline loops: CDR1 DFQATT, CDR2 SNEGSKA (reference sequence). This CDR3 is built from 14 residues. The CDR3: CSANLGSPLYGYTF. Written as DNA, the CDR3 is TGCAGTGCTAATTTAGGCAGTCCCCTCTATGGCTACACCTTC.

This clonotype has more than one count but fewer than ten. CDR3 nucleotide sequence: TGTGCCATCAGTGAGGGGGGGGCCGATGAAAAACTGTTTTTT. Residues: CAISEGGADEKLFF. The gene calls are TRBV10-3 and TRBJ1-4; weak D call: TRBD1 (6 bases). The germline CDR1 and CDR2 sequences are ENHRY and SYGVKD. The CDR3 is 14 amino acids. Trimming took 2 bases from V and 6 from J, leaving 10 bases between them.

CDR3 sequence (DNA): TGTGCCAGCAGCCCGTCGACTAGCGGGAGTTGGTTGGATGAGCAGTTCTTC. Its protein product is CASSPSTSGSWLDEQFF. The rearrangement uses TRBV11-3 and TRBJ2-1, with 12 bases that match TRBD2. Germline lookup yields CDR1 SGHNT and CDR2 YENEEA. The length of the CDR3 is 17 residues. Losses at the gene ends were 5 bases for V and 8 bases for J; bases not matched to a gene: 13.

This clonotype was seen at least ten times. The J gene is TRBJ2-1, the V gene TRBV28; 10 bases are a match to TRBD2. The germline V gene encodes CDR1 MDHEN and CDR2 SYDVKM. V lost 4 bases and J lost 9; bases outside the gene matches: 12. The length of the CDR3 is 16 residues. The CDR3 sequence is CASSSQEREGSGEQFF. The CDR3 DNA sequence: TGTGCCAGCAGTTCCCAGGAGCGGGAGGGTTCGGGTGAGCAGTTCTTC.

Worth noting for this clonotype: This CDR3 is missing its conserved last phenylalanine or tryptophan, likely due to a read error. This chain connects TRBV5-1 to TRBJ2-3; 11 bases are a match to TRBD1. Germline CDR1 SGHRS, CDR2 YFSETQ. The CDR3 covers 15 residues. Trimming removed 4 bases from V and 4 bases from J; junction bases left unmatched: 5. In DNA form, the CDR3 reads TGCGCCAGCAGCGCCGGGACAGGGGGGTCAGATACGCAGTATATT. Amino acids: CASSAGTGGSDTQYI.

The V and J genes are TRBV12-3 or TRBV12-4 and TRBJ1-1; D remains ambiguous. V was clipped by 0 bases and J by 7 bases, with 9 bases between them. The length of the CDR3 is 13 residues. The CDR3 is CASSLARRNEAFF. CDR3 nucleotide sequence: TGTGCCAGCAGTTTAGCGCGGCGGAATGAAGCTTTCTTT.

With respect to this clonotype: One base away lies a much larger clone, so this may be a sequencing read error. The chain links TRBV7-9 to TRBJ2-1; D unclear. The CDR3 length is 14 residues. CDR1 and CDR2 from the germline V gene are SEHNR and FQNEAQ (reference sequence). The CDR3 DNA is TGTGACAGCAGCTTAGAGTCATGGGACAATGAGCAGTTCTTC. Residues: CDSSLESWDNEQFF.

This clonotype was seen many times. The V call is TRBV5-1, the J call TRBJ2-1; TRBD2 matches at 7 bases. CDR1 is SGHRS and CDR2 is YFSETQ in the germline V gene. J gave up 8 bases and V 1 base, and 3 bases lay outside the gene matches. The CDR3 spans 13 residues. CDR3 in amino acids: CASSLTSADEQFF. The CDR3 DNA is TGCGCCAGCAGCTTGACTAGCGCTGATGAGCAGTTCTTC.

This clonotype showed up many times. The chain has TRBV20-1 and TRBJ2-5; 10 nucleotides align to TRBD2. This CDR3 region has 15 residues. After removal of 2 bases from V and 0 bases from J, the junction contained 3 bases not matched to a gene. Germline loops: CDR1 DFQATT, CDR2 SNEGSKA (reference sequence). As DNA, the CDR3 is TGCAGTGCTAGATCGGGACTAGCGTACCAAGAGACCCAGTACTTC. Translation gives CSARSGLAYQETQYF.

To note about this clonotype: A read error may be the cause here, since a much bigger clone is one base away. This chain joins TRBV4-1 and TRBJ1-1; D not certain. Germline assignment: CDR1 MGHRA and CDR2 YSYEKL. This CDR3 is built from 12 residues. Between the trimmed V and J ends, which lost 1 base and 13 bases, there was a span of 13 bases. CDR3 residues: CASSQVIGLHFF. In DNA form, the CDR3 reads TGCGCCAGCAGCCAAGTGATAGGGCTACATTTCTTT.

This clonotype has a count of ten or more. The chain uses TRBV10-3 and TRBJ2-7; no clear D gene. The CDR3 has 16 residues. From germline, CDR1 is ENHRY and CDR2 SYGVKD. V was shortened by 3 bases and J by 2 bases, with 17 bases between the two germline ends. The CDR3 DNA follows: TGTGCCATCAGTGAACACCTCGACTCCGCCCCCTACGAGCAGTACTTC. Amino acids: CAISEHLDSAPYEQYF.

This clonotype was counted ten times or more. CDR3 in amino acids: CSARADGRDRSYEQYF. The CDR3 DNA is TGCAGTGCTAGGGCAGACGGGCGGGATAGGTCCTACGAGCAGTACTTC. This chain joins TRBV20-1 and TRBJ2-7, with D tentatively TRBD2 (6 bases). From germline, CDR1 is DFQATT and CDR2 SNEGSKA (reference sequence). The V gene lost 3 bases and the J gene lost 1 base, with 19 bases spanning the gap. CDR3 size: 16 residues.